This T cell receptor beta chain derives from a study of STAT5B mutations in CD4+ large granular lymphocyte leukemia. The study's findings and limits: Patient CD4-sorted repertoires looked more clonal than healthy CD4+ repertoires, even without putative leukemic clones. Top patient clones used TRBV06 genes more often: 8/27 versus 2/35 in controls.

Authors' processing steps: The detection floor for productive clonotype frequency was 2.59 x 10-5. The assay was immunoSEQ multiplex PCR, and TCRdb's table has in-frame clones only and misses some. The V and J calls and clone size were taken over from that table, and D and trimming were inferred from the DNA. The data show about 32,000 clones, under 85% seen once. Germline lookup yields CDR1 SEHNR and CDR2 FQNEAQ (reference sequence). Trimming removed 5 bases from V and 2 bases from J, with 13 bases in between. The CDR3 covers 14 residues. For this clone: The antigen remains undetermined.

The sequenced sample was CD4+ T cells from blood buffy coats. The rearrangement uses TRBV7-9 and TRBJ2-7; perhaps D is TRBD1 or TRBD2 (5 bases each). The sequence was obtained from a human donor in good health. The CDR3 loop is CASSPHLGAYEQYF. The CDR3 coding sequence is TGTGCCAGCAGCCCCCACCTGGGGGCCTACGAGCAGTACTTC. The whole variable domain, remainder taken from reference TRBV7-9 and TRBJ2-7, is DTGVSQNPRHKITKRGQNVTFRCDPISEHNRLYWYRQTLGQGPEFLTYFQNEAQLEKSRLLSDRFSAERPKGSFSTLEIQRTEQGDSAMYLCASSPHLGAYEQYFGPGTRLTVT.